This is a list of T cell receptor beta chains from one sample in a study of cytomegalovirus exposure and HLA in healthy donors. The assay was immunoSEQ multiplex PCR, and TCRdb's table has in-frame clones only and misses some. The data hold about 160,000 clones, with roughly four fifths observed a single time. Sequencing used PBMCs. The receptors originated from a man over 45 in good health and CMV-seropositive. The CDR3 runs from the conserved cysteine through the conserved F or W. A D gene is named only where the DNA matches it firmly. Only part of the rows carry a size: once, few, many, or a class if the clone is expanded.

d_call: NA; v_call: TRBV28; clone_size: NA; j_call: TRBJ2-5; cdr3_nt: TGTGCCAGCAGTTTTCCCGGGTCCAAGACCCAGTACTTC; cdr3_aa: CASSFPGSKTQYF
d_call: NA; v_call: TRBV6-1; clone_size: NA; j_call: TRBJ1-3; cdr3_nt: TGTGCCGGTAGGCGGGTATCTGGAAACACCATATATTTT; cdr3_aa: CAGRRVSGNTIYF
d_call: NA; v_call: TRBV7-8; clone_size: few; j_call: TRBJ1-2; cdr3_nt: TGTGCCAGCGCCCGGGATAATGTCTATGGCTACACCTTC; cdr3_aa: CASARDNVYGYTF
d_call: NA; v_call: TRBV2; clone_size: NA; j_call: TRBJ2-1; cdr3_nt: TGTGCCAGCAGTGGTGAAGGGACTTTCCGCAATGAGCAGTTCTTC; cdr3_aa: CASSGEGTFRNEQFF
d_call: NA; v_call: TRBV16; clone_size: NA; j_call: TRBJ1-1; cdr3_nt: TGTGCCAGCAGCCTAGACAGCCTGAACACTGAAGCTTTCTTT; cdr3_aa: CASSLDSLNTEAFF
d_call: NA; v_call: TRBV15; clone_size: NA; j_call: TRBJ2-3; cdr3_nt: TGTGCCACCAGCAGAGATCTGGGCCCAGATACGCAGTATTTT; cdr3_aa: CATSRDLGPDTQYF
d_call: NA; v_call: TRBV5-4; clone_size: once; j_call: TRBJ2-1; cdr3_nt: TGTGCCAGCAGCTTGGGGGCGGGAAGCTCCTACAATGAGCAGTTCTTC; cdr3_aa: CASSLGAGSSYNEQFF
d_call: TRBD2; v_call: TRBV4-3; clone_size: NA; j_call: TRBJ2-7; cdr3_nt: TGCGCCAGCAGCCAGGCGGGGGGGGCTGGCGAGCAGTACTTC; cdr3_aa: CASSQAGGAGEQYF
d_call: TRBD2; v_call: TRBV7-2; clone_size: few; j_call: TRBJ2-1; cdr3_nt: TGTGCCAGCAGCTCGCTAGCGGGGGGTGTGGATGAGCAGTTCTTC; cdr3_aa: CASSSLAGGVDEQFF
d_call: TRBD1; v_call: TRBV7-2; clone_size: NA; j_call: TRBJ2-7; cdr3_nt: TGTGCCAGCAGCCCCCGACAGGGTACGTTTAACGAGCAGTACTTC; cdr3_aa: CASSPRQGTFNEQYF
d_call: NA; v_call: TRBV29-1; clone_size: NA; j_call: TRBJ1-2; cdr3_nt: TGCAGCGTTCGACAGATTTCGGGGAGGTATGGCTACACCTTC; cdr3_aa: CSVRQISGRYGYTF
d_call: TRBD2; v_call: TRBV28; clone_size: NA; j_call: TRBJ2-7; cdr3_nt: TGTGCCAGCAGTTTCCCTAGCGGTACCTACGAGCAGTACTTC; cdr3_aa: CASSFPSGTYEQYF
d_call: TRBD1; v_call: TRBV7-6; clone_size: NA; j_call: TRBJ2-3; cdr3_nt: TGTGCCAGCAGCTTAGGGCGACCCGGGACAGGGAGGAGCACAGATACGCAGTATTTT; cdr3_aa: CASSLGRPGTGRSTDTQYF
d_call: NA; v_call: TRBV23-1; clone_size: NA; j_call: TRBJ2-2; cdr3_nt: TGCGCCAGCAGTCGAAGACGTAGCAGAGACGGGGAGCTGTTTTTT; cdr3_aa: CASSRRRSRDGELFF
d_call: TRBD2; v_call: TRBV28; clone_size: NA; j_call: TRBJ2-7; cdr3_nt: TGTGCCAGCAGCCTCTTCCTAGCGGGAGGGCCGGTCTACGAGCAGTACTTC; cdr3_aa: CASSLFLAGGPVYEQYF
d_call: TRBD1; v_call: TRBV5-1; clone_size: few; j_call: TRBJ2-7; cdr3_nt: TGCGCCAGCAGCCCGGGACAGGGGCTCTACGAGCAGTACTTC; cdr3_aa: CASSPGQGLYEQYF
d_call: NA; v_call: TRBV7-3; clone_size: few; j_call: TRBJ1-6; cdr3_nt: TGTGCCAGCAGCCCTGACAGTGGCTCACCCCTCCACTTT; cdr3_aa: CASSPDSGSPLHF
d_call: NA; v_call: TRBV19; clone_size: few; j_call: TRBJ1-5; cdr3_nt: TGTGCCAGTAGTACCTCCAGGGATCAGCCCCAGCATTTT; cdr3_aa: CASSTSRDQPQHF
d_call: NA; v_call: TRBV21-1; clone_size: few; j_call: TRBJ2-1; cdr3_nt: TGTGCCAGCAGCACAGGGAGGGTCCCCTACAATGAGCAGTTCTTC; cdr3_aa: CASSTGRVPYNEQFF
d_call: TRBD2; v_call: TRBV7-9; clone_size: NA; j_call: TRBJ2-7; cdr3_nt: TGTGCCAGCAGCCAACCGGGGGGCGAGCAGTACTTC; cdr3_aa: CASSQPGGEQYF
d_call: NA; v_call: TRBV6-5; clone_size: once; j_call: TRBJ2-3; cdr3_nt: TGTGCCAGCAGCCTCGGGGGTAGCACAGATACGCAGTATTTT; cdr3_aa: CASSLGGSTDTQYF
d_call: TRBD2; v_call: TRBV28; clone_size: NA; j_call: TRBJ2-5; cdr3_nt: TGTGCCAGCAGTTTGGTAGCGGGAGAACAAGAGACCCAGTACTTC; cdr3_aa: CASSLVAGEQETQYF
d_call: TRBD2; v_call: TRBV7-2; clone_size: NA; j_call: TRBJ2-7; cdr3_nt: TGTGCCAGCGAAGCTAGCGGGAGGTCAAGCTCCTACGAGCAGTACTTC; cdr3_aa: CASEASGRSSSYEQYF
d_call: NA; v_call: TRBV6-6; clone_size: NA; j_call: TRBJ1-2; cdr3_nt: TGTGCTTCTGCGTCCTTAAACTATGGCTACACCTTC; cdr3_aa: CASASLNYGYTF
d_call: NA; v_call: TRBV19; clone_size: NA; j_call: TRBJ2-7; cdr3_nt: TGTGCCAGTAGTGCAGGCTTGGAGCAGTACTTC; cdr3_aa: CASSAGLEQYF
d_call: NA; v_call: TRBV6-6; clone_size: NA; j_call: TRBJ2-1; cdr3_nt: TGTGCCAGCAGTTACTCACGACGACTCGTATACAATGAGCAGTTCTTC; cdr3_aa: CASSYSRRLVYNEQFF
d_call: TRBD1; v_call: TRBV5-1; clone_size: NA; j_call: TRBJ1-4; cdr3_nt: TGCGCCAGCAGCTTGGTCGGACAGGGGTTTGGTGAAAAACTGTTTTTT; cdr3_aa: CASSLVGQGFGEKLFF
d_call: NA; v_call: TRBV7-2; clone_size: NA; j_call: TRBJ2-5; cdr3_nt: TGTGCCAGCAGTGCGAGGAGCGTGGAAGAGACCCAGTACTTC; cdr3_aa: CASSARSVEETQYF
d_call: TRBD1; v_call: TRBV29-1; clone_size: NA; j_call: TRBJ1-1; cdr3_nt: TGCAGCGTTGATATCGGACAGGGCCGATTGAACACTGAAGCTTTCTTT; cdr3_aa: CSVDIGQGRLNTEAFF
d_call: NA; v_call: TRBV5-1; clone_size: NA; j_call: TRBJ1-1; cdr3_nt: TGCGCCAGCAGCAACCAGGATACTGAAGCTTTCTTT; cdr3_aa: CASSNQDTEAFF
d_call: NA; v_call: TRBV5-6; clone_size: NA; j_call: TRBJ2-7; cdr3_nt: TGTGCCAGCAGCTCGCTCCTATCGGGCGAGCAGTACTTC; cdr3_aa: CASSSLLSGEQYF
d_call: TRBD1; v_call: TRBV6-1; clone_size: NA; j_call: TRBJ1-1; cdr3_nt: TGTGCCAGCAGTCTGACAGGGGAGGGCACTGAAGCTTTCTTT; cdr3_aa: CASSLTGEGTEAFF
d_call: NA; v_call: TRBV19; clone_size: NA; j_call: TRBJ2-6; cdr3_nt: TGTGCCAGTAGCCCGCAGTCGGGGGCCAACGTCCTGACTTTC; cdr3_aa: CASSPQSGANVLTF
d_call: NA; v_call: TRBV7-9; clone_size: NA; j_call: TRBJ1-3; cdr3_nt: TGTGCCAGCAGCTTTGACACTGGAAACACCATATATTTT; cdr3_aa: CASSFDTGNTIYF
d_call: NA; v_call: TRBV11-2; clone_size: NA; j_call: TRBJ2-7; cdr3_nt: TGTGCCAGCAGCCCAATGGGAGACGAGCAGTACTTC; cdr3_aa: CASSPMGDEQYF
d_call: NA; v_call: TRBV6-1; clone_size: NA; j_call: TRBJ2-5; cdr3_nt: TGTGCCAGCAGTGATGATAGTGAGACCCAGTACTTC; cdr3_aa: CASSDDSETQYF
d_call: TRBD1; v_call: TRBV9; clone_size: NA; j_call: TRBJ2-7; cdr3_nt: TGTGCCAGCAGCGGGTCAGGGGGAAGCTACGAGCAGTACTTC; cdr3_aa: CASSGSGGSYEQYF